Following are 27 T cell receptor beta chains from one sample sequenced in a study of CD8+ T cells in alopecia areata. Those with alopecia areata gave lesional scalp punch biopsies and peripheral blood. RNA was extracted and reverse transcribed into cDNA as the sequencing template. Some clones are missing from TCRdb's copy, which holds only in-frame ones; the method was immunoSEQ multiplex PCR. The table includes 9,500 to 15,000 clones, just over 55% detected once. Sequencing used skin. The receptor source for this set is a human donor with alopecia areata.

The chain links TRBV7-9 to TRBJ1-2; possible D gene TRBD1, 6 bases. Per germline, CDR1 SEHNR and CDR2 FQNEAQ (reference sequence). The V end was cut by 1 base, the J end by 7 bases, with 13 bases between. This CDR3 has 14 residues. CDR3: CASSLDGGLSGYTF. In DNA, the CDR3 is TGTGCCAGCAGCTTAGATGGGGGGCTGAGTGGCTACACCTTC.

The rearrangement joins TRBV7-2 to TRBJ2-7, with D maybe TRBD1 (6 bases). CDR1 SGHTA and CDR2 FQGNSA come from the germline V gene. CDR3 length equals 17 residues. Between the trimmed V and J ends, which lost 0 bases and 1 base, there was a span of 16 bases. CDR3 region: CASSLAGWGQGSYEQYF. CDR3 in DNA: TGTGCCAGCAGCTTAGCAGGGTGGGGGCAGGGATCCTACGAGCAGTACTTC.

This sequence joins TRBV5-4 and TRBJ2-6; TRBD1 matches 7 bases. J lost 2 bases, V lost 4 bases, and 9 bases had no gene match. Germline lookup yields CDR1 SGHNT and CDR2 YYREEE (reference sequence). The CDR3 is 17 residues long. The CDR3 loop reads CASSPGQVVAGANVLTF. The CDR3 nucleotides read TGTGCCAGCAGCCCTGGACAGGTAGTTGCTGGGGCCAACGTCCTGACTTTC.

The genes are TRBV5-6 and TRBJ1-6; D unresolved. V lost 0 bases, J lost 8 bases, and 12 bases lay in between. This CDR3 region has 15 residues. The germline V gene encodes CDR1 SGHDT and CDR2 YYEEEE. The CDR3 nucleotides read TGTGCCAGCAGCTTGGCCGGAGGAGACTATTCACCCCTCCACTTT. Translation gives CASSLAGGDYSPLHF.

The chain recombines TRBV5-5 with TRBJ2-7; D unresolved. Germline loops: CDR1 SGHKS, CDR2 YYEKEE (reference sequence). The CDR3 length is 15 residues. With 0 bases removed from V and 6 bases from J, the gap between germline ends came to 16 bases. The chain's CDR3 is CASSLDSFPTGEQYF. The CDR3, as DNA: TGTGCCAGCAGCTTGGACAGTTTTCCTACGGGCGAGCAGTACTTC.

The rearrangement links TRBV29-1 to TRBJ2-1, with TRBD2 as a possible D gene (5 bases). Germline CDR1 SQVTM, CDR2 ANQGSEA. The CDR3 covers 10 residues. Between the trimmed V and J ends, which lost 7 bases and 9 bases, there was a span of 10 bases. This CDR3 is CSGGGGEQFF. In nucleotides, the CDR3 is TGCAGCGGTGGAGGAGGTGAGCAGTTCTTC.

This clone was observed a handful of times. This sequence joins TRBV11-3 and TRBJ2-1; no reliable D call. Germline assignment: CDR1 SGHNT and CDR2 YENEEA. This CDR3 region has 16 residues. The V and J ends lost 4 bases and 8 bases respectively, with 21 bases between them. The CDR3 loop is CASSSPTVPGFYEQFF. CDR3 nucleotide sequence: TGTGCCAGCAGCTCCCCGACTGTTCCTGGTTTCTATGAGCAGTTCTTC.

This clone was recorded a few times. The V call is TRBV29-1, the J call TRBJ1-1; D is unresolved. Germline V gene sequence: CDR1 SQVTM, CDR2 ANQGSEA. The CDR3 spans 11 residues. V shed 7 bases and J shed 5 bases, with 11 bases lying between them. Here the CDR3 DNA reads TGCAGCGACAAGCCGGGGACTGAAGCTTTCTTT. This translates into CSDKPGTEAFF. Full variable domain (rest looked up from reference TRBV29-1 and TRBJ1-1): SAVISQKPSRDICQRGTSLTIQCQVDSQVTMMFWYRQQPGQSLTLIATANQGSEATYESGFVIDKFPISRPNLTFSTLTVSNMSPEDSSIYLCSDKPGTEAFFGQGTRLTVV.

This clone was recorded a few times. V usage is TRBV7-2 and J usage is TRBJ2-5, with D perhaps TRBD2 (7 bases). The germline V and J ends were trimmed by 1 base and 5 bases, with 11 bases remaining between them. This CDR3 is built from 14 residues. Germline values: CDR1 SGHTA, CDR2 FQGNSA. The CDR3 sequence is CASSLVRGQETQYF. CDR3 nucleotide sequence: TGTGCCAGCAGCTTAGTGCGGGGGCAGGAGACCCAGTACTTC.

The V and J genes are TRBV4-1 and TRBJ2-5, with D hard to call. This CDR3 contains 16 residues. The V gene lost 4 bases and the J gene lost 5 bases, with 20 bases spanning the gap. Germline V lookup: CDR1 MGHRA, CDR2 YSYEKL. The CDR3 region is CASSPRIFHKQETQYF. In nucleotides, the CDR3 is TGCGCCAGCAGCCCCCGGATTTTCCATAAGCAGGAGACCCAGTACTTC.

Concerning this clone itself: An end of the junction does not agree with germline; a read error may underlie this. The rearrangement uses TRBV7-2 and TRBJ2-7, with a weak D call TRBD1 (5 bases). This CDR3 has 17 residues. Germline CDR1 and CDR2: SGHTA and FQGNSA. CDR3 loop: CASSQEIVVGHTYEQYF. CDR3 sequence (DNA): TGCGCCAGCAGCCAAGAGATCGTCGTCGGACACACCTACGAGCAGTACTTC.

V is TRBV9 and J is TRBJ2-5; tentatively, D is TRBD2 (7 bases). V lost 4 bases to trimming and J lost 5 bases, with 18 bases between them. Germline CDR1 and CDR2: SGDLS and YYNGEE. The CDR3 sequence is 15 residues long. The CDR3 loop is CASSSGGGYLETQYF. For the CDR3, the DNA is TGTGCCAGCAGCAGTGGGGGGGGCTATTTGGAGACCCAGTACTTC.

The rearrangement joins TRBV29-1 to TRBJ2-3; D is possibly TRBD2 (5 bases). V lost 7 bases and J lost 4, with 12 bases in between. The germline CDR1 and CDR2 sequences are SQVTM and ANQGSEA. This CDR3 comprises 12 residues. This CDR3 reads CSGTTSSDTQYF. The DNA of the CDR3 is TGCAGCGGTACCACTAGTTCAGATACGCAGTATTTT.

The chain combines TRBV6-1 with TRBJ1-1; maybe TRBD1 (6 bases). V gave up 6 bases and J gave up 0 bases, with 11 bases separating them. CDR1 is MNHNS, CDR2 SASEGT, per germline. The CDR3 totals 14 residues. CDR3 loop: CASRYGTMNTEAFF. The DNA for the CDR3 is TGTGCCAGCAGGTACGGGACAATGAACACTGAAGCTTTCTTT.

The chain uses TRBV6-5 and TRBJ2-2; TRBD1 aligns across 7 bases. The germline V gene encodes CDR1 MNHEY and CDR2 SVGAGI. After removal of 5 bases from V and 5 bases from J, the junction contained 5 bases not matched to a gene. The CDR3 spans 14 residues. CDR3 nucleotide sequence: TGTGCCAGCAGTCCCGGGACAGCGACCGGGGAGCTGTTTTTT. Amino acid sequence: CASSPGTATGELFF.

CDR3: CASSLAGGVPAGYSGDTQYF. CDR3 DNA: TGTGCCAGCAGCTTAGCAGGGGGGGTTCCAGCGGGATATAGTGGAGATACGCAGTATTTT. The genes are TRBV7-6 and TRBJ2-3, with D possibly being TRBD2 (7 bases). CDR3 size: 20 residues. The V gene lost 0 bases and the J gene lost 5 bases, with 27 bases spanning the gap. From germline, CDR1 is SGHVS and CDR2 FNYEAQ.

The J gene is TRBJ2-3, the V gene TRBV4-1; maybe TRBD2 (6 bases). Germline V gives CDR1 MGHRA, CDR2 YSYEKL. Between the trimmed V and J ends, which lost 4 bases and 2 bases, there was a span of 13 bases. The CDR3 runs 15 residues. Written as DNA, the CDR3 is TGCGCCAGCAGCCCGAGCGGGCGCCCCACAGATACGCAGTATTTT. Translation: CASSPSGRPTDTQYF.

The chain links TRBV6-6 to TRBJ2-7; 7 bases fit TRBD1. Per the germline V gene, CDR1 is MNHNY and CDR2 is SVGAGI (reference sequence). The CDR3 spans 13 residues. V was clipped by 5 bases and J by 4 bases; unmatched bases: 5. CDR3 residues: CASSPPQGYEQYF. CDR3 sequence (DNA): TGTGCCAGCAGTCCGCCACAGGGGTACGAGCAGTACTTC.

V and J are TRBV27 and TRBJ1-1; D unresolved. CDR3 length: 16 amino acids. CDR1 and CDR2 from the germline V gene are MNHEY and SMNVEV (reference sequence). The V and J ends lost 10 bases and 4 bases respectively, with 25 bases between them. The CDR3 region is CATRGWAADTGTEAFF. The CDR3, as DNA: TGTGCCACCAGAGGGTGGGCAGCGGATACTGGCACTGAAGCTTTCTTT.

The chain couples TRBV11-2 to TRBJ2-5, with TRBD2 matching 9 bases. TRBJ2-7 matches the DNA end more closely, so the J call is doubtful. This CDR3 comprises 15 residues. Per germline, CDR1 SGHAT and CDR2 FQNNGV. CDR3 sequence reads: CASSFNSGSAYEQYF. The CDR3 coding sequence is TGTGCCAGCAGCTTCAATAGCGGGAGTGCCTACGAGCAGTACTTC.

V usage is TRBV5-4 and J usage is TRBJ2-5; 7 positions agree with TRBD2. Germline CDR1 is SGHNT and CDR2 is YYREEE (reference sequence). V lost 4 bases and J lost 5; bases outside the gene matches: 14. CDR3 size: 16 residues. CDR3 bases: TGTGCCAGCAGCCAGCCCGGGGGGTTAACGCGGGAGACCCAGTACTTC. Its protein product is CASSQPGGLTRETQYF.

The V gene is TRBV2, the J gene TRBJ1-6, with D maybe TRBD1 (5 bases). V was cut by 6 bases and J by 9 bases, with 15 bases left in between. Germline V lookup: CDR1 SNHLY, CDR2 FYNNEI. The CDR3 length is 14 residues. The CDR3 sequence: CASRAGTSISPLHF. As DNA, the CDR3 is TGTGCCAGCAGGGCCGGGACTAGCATTTCACCCCTCCACTTT.

The V and J genes are TRBV5-4 and TRBJ2-5; TRBD2 matches 10 bases. Trimming removed 5 bases from V and 5 bases from J; junction bases left unmatched: 6. Germline CDR1 SGHNT, CDR2 YYREEE (reference sequence). The CDR3 sequence is 14 residues long. The CDR3 protein is CASSKRGGLETQYF. CDR3 coding DNA: TGTGCCAGCAGTAAGCGGGGGGGCCTGGAGACCCAGTACTTC.

This clone is large. The rearrangement uses TRBV7-2 and TRBJ2-3; 7 bases map to TRBD2. The germline V gene has CDR1 SGHTA and CDR2 FQGNSA. The CDR3 sequence is 13 residues long. With V trimmed by 3 bases and J by 6 bases, 3 bases remained unmatched. This CDR3 is CASSFRGGDTQYF. The CDR3 DNA follows: TGTGCCAGCAGCTTCCGGGGAGGGGATACGCAGTATTTT. Full variable domain (outside the CDR3, taken from reference TRBV7-2 and TRBJ2-3): GAGVSQSPSNKVTEKGKDVELRCDPISGHTALYWYRQSLGQGLEFLIYFQGNSAPDKSGLPSDRFSAERTGGSVSTLTIQRTQQEDSAVYLCASSFRGGDTQYFGPGTRLTVL.

The chain carries TRBV30 and TRBJ1-3, with D perhaps matching TRBD1 (6 bases). The CDR3 covers 17 residues. The germline gives CDR1 GTSNPN, CDR2 SVGIG (reference sequence). V lost 3 bases, J lost 2 bases, and 20 bases lay in between. DNA of the CDR3: TGTGCCTGGAGGGGTCTACAGGGTAGTGGAACTGGAAACACCATATATTTT. Its translation is CAWRGLQGSGTGNTIYF.

This clone was counted between two and nine times. This chain uses TRBV6-6 with TRBJ1-4, with unresolved D. V lost 5 bases, J lost 8 bases, and 6 bases lay in between. Germline CDR1 reads MNHNY; CDR2 reads SVGAGI (reference sequence). The CDR3 is 11 amino acids. CDR3 coding DNA: TGTGCCAGCAGTGCTGAGGAAAAACTGTTTTTT. Translation gives CASSAEEKLFF.

Worth noting for this clone: This sample includes further DNA sequences coding for the same CDR3. The chain combines TRBV6-1 with TRBJ1-1, with TRBD1 as a possible D gene (6 bases). CDR1 and CDR2 (germline): MNHNS, SASEGT. V lost 6 bases, J lost 8 bases, and 10 bases lay in between. The CDR3 runs to 11 residues. Here the CDR3 DNA reads TGTGCCAGCAGCGTCGGGACAGAAGCTTTCTTT. It encodes CASSVGTEAFF.